One sample yielded the 11 T cell receptor beta chains listed below, sequenced in a study of OX40 agonist ivuxolimab in advanced cancers. Clones were read by immunoSEQ multiplex PCR, and TCRdb kept only the in-frame ones, dropping some. Of 60,000 to 70,000 clones in the sample, 87% were seen once. This material consisted of CD4+ or CD8+ T cells sorted from blood, taken in a trial of the OX40 agonist ivuxolimab. Source of these receptors: an adult with an advanced solid tumor such as melanoma, head and neck, liver or kidney cancer.

V gene TRBV12-5 combines with J gene TRBJ2-5, with D possibly matching TRBD1 (6 bases). Trimming took off 0 bases at V and 1 base at J, with 15 bases between the two ends. The CDR3 has 17 amino acids. CDR1 LGHNT and CDR2 FRNRAP come from the germline V gene. The chain's CDR3 is CASGLVGRGPSQETQYF. CDR3 sequence (DNA): TGTGCTAGTGGTTTGGTGGGCAGGGGTCCCAGCCAAGAGACCCAGTACTTC.

The chain combines TRBV5-1 with TRBJ2-7; D uncertain. Germline loops: CDR1 SGHRS, CDR2 YFSETQ. CDR3 size: 14 residues. The V end lost 0 bases, the J end lost 5 bases, and 12 bases lay between the germline ends. As DNA, the CDR3 is TGCGCCAGCAGCTTGGTTGATAGCCTCGACGAGCAGTACTTC. This encodes CASSLVDSLDEQYF. Using reference TRBV5-1 and TRBJ2-7 for the parts outside the CDR3, the full variable domain is KAGVTQTPRYLIKTRGQQVTLSCSPISGHRSVSWYQQTPGQGLQFLFEYFSETQRNKGNFPGRFSGRQFSNSRSEMNVSTLELGDSALYLCASSLVDSLDEQYFGPGTRLTVT.

This sequence joins TRBV27 and TRBJ1-6; D is unresolved. V was cut by 3 bases and J by 7 bases, with 10 bases left in between. CDR1 is MNHEY and CDR2 is SMNVEV in the germline V gene (reference sequence). This CDR3 is built from 14 residues. The CDR3 region has the DNA TGTGCCAGCAGTTTCGCGGCCCTCAATTCACCCCTCCACTTT. Its protein is CASSFAALNSPLHF.

The chain couples TRBV6-1 to TRBJ1-1; D is perhaps TRBD1 (5 bases). This CDR3 region has 14 residues. CDR1 MNHNS and CDR2 SASEGT come from the germline V gene. V was trimmed by 6 bases and J by 1 base, leaving 12 bases between them. As DNA, the CDR3 is TGTGCCAGCAGATTATATCAGGGGAACACTGAAGCTTTCTTT. Its translation: CASRLYQGNTEAFF.

The J gene is TRBJ2-2, the V gene TRBV30; D possibly corresponds to TRBD1 (5 bases). Germline V gene sequence: CDR1 GTSNPN, CDR2 SVGIG (reference sequence). The V end lost 5 bases, the J end lost 1 base, and 11 bases lay between the germline ends. The CDR3 is 14 residues long. The CDR3, as DNA: TGTGCCTGGGAGAGACAGATGAACACCGGGGAGCTGTTTTTT. It encodes CAWERQMNTGELFF.

V gene TRBV5-5 combines with J gene TRBJ1-2, with D uncertain. CDR3 length: 13 amino acids. The V end lost 1 base, the J end lost 5 bases, and 9 bases lay between the germline ends. CDR1 and CDR2 (germline): SGHKS, YYEKEE (reference sequence). In DNA, the CDR3 is TGTGCCAGCAGCTTGCTAGGGAGGTATGGCTACACCTTC. Its protein is CASSLLGRYGYTF. The full variable domain, its missing parts supplied by reference TRBV5-5 and TRBJ1-2, is DAGVTQSPTHLIKTRGQQVTLRCSPISGHKSVSWYQQVLGQGPQFIFQYYEKEERGRGNFPDRFSARQFPNYSSELNVNALLLGDSALYLCASSLLGRYGYTFGSGTRLTVV.

This sequence joins TRBV5-1 and TRBJ2-7; 8 bases line up with TRBD1. V trimming: 4 bases; J trimming: 5 bases; junction bases outside the gene matches: 8. Germline CDR1 SGHRS, CDR2 YFSETQ. The CDR3 consists of 14 residues. CDR3 bases: TGCGCCAGCAGCCTAGGACAGGGCGGGGACGAGCAGTACTTC. As protein: CASSLGQGGDEQYF.

The rearrangement uses TRBV29-1 and TRBJ2-3, with D uncertain. CDR3 length: 15 amino acids. CDR1 and CDR2 from the germline V gene are SQVTM and ANQGSEA. Trimming left V 6 bases short and J 4 bases short, with 20 bases between. The CDR3 region is CSVDAGLARADTQYF. CDR3 DNA sequence: TGCAGCGTGGACGCAGGATTAGCAAGGGCAGATACGCAGTATTTT.

DNA for the CDR3: TGTGCCAGCAGTTTAGAGGGGGCTCCCTCGAGCTCCTACGAGCAGTACTTC. Protein product: CASSLEGAPSSSYEQYF. V and J are TRBV28 and TRBJ2-7; 7 bases align to TRBD1. The CDR3 loop spans 17 amino acids. Germline V gene data show CDR1 as MDHEN and CDR2 as SYDVKM. Losses at the gene ends were 2 bases for V and 0 bases for J; bases not matched to a gene: 10.

V gene TRBV5-1 combines with J gene TRBJ1-4; a possible D gene is TRBD1 (5 bases). The CDR3 loop spans 15 amino acids. CDR1 SGHRS and CDR2 YFSETQ come from the germline V gene. V gave up 4 bases and J gave up 5 bases, with 15 bases separating them. The CDR3 loop reads CASSPSRASNEKLFF. CDR3 DNA sequence: TGCGCCAGCAGCCCTTCCAGGGCCTCAAATGAAAAACTGTTTTTT.

The chain employs TRBV28 and TRBJ1-5; no firm D call. Deletions cut 4 bases from V and 10 bases from J, with 11 bases between. Germline lookup yields CDR1 MDHEN and CDR2 SYDVKM. This CDR3 is 12 amino acids long. CDR3 in amino acids: CASSSLASPQHF. The CDR3 nucleotides read TGTGCCAGCAGTTCCCTAGCTAGCCCCCAGCATTTT.